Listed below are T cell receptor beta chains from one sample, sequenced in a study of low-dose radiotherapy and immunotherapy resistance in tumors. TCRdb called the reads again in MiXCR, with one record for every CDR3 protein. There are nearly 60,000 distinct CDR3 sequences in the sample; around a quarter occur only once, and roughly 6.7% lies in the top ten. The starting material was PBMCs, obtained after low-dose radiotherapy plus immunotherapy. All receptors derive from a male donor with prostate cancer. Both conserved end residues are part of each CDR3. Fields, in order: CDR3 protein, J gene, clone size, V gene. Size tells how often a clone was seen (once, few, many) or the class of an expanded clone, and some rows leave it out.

CDR3 protein: CASSDPGQRTYEQYF; J gene: TRBJ2-7; clone size: few; V gene: TRBV2
CDR3 protein: CATSDSRGPTDTQYF; J gene: TRBJ2-3; clone size: many; V gene: TRBV24-1
CDR3 protein: CASSLDGVLETQYF; J gene: TRBJ2-5; clone size: few; V gene: TRBV5-1
CDR3 protein: CASSQRKSVSTDTQYF; J gene: TRBJ2-3; clone size: many; V gene: TRBV3-1
CDR3 protein: CASSPRTGDSGDAFF; J gene: TRBJ1-1; clone size: NA; V gene: TRBV18
CDR3 protein: CSAPTGVYGYTF; J gene: TRBJ1-2; clone size: few; V gene: TRBV20-1
CDR3 protein: CSTGTSGSQYF; J gene: TRBJ2-7; clone size: medium-sized; V gene: TRBV20-1
CDR3 protein: CASSRGTSYGTDTQYF; J gene: TRBJ2-3; clone size: few; V gene: TRBV2
CDR3 protein: CASSKESYNEKLFF; J gene: TRBJ1-4; clone size: many; V gene: TRBV21-1
CDR3 protein: CASSQEGIAVTTPDTQYF; J gene: TRBJ2-3; clone size: few; V gene: TRBV3-1
CDR3 protein: CASSQGQASSYEQYF; J gene: TRBJ2-7; clone size: many; V gene: TRBV3-1
CDR3 protein: CASSHAWGGREHSEAFF; J gene: TRBJ1-1; clone size: many; V gene: TRBV4-1
CDR3 protein: CASSTETGLETQYF; J gene: TRBJ2-5; clone size: few; V gene: TRBV2
CDR3 protein: CASAPVPMAAEAFF; J gene: TRBJ1-1; clone size: many; V gene: TRBV6-2/TRBV6-3
CDR3 protein: CASRSPRTSGPRQNTGELFF; J gene: TRBJ2-2; clone size: many; V gene: TRBV6-2/TRBV6-3
CDR3 protein: CASSLAAGAISYEQYF; J gene: TRBJ2-7; clone size: many; V gene: TRBV7-2